One sample yielded the 32 T cell receptor beta chains listed below, sequenced in a study of OX40 agonist ivuxolimab in advanced cancers. Clones were sequenced by immunoSEQ multiplex PCR, and TCRdb holds only the in-frame ones, with some missing. This sample has 14,000 or so clones, with about four fifths found just once. The sequencing used CD4+ or CD8+ T cells sorted from blood, collected in a trial of the OX40 agonist ivuxolimab. Source of these receptors: an adult with an advanced solid tumor such as melanoma, head and neck, liver or kidney cancer.

This rearrangement joins TRBV28 to TRBJ2-1; 9 bases agree with TRBD2. The trim removed 3 bases at V and 7 bases at J, leaving 4 bases unmatched. Germline loops: CDR1 MDHEN, CDR2 SYDVKM. This CDR3 spans 14 amino acids. CDR3 sequence: CASSFSGGLNEQFF. The CDR3 DNA reads as TGTGCCAGCAGTTTTAGCGGGGGTCTAAATGAGCAGTTCTTC.

Note on this clone: Other DNA sequences in this specimen translate into the identical CDR3. The V call is TRBV6-5, the J call TRBJ1-5, with TRBD1 as a possible D gene (6 bases). The CDR3 sequence is 14 residues long. The germline V and J ends were trimmed by 7 bases and 7 bases, with 17 bases remaining between them. The germline CDR1 and CDR2 sequences are MNHEY and SVGAGI. CDR3 coding DNA: TGTGCCAGCACCCCCCGGGGGGCAGGGCAGCCCCAGCATTTT. Translated, it gives CASTPRGAGQPQHF.

The chain combines TRBV27 with TRBJ2-1; D might be TRBD1 or TRBD2, each matching 5 bases. Germline loops: CDR1 MNHEY, CDR2 SMNVEV (reference sequence). There are 14 residues in the CDR3. The V and J ends lost 5 bases and 9 bases respectively, with 17 bases between them. Written as DNA, the CDR3 is TGTGCCAGCAGTCCGGGACCTCCCCGGCGTGAGCAGTTCTTC. It is translated as CASSPGPPRREQFF.

The CDR3 loop is CASKGSEQYF. CDR3 sequence (DNA): TGTGCCAGCAAAGGTAGCGAGCAGTACTTC. The chain uses TRBV21-1 and TRBJ2-7. TRBV21-1 is a recognized pseudogene. CDR3 size: 10 residues.

The genes are TRBV27 and TRBJ1-5, with 12 positions matching TRBD1. The CDR3 has 15 residues. Germline assignment: CDR1 MNHEY and CDR2 SMNVEV (reference sequence). Trimming took 6 bases from V and 6 from J; bases not matched to a gene: 6. The CDR3: CASSSGQGARQPQHF. The CDR3 region has the DNA TGTGCCAGCAGCTCGGGACAGGGGGCGCGTCAGCCCCAGCATTTT.

V and J are TRBV4-2 and TRBJ1-1; 8 bases are a match to TRBD1. Germline V CDR1 and CDR2: LGHNA, YNFKEQ. The CDR3 is made up of 15 amino acids. V dropped 3 bases and J dropped 0; count of bases not matched to a gene: 3. The chain's CDR3 is CASSHRTGLNTEAFF. As DNA, the CDR3 is TGTGCCAGCAGCCACCGGACAGGGCTGAACACTGAAGCTTTCTTT.

This clone has just a few counts. This sequence joins TRBV6-5 and TRBJ1-6; D not certain. The CDR3 has 14 amino acids. The germline V gene has CDR1 MNHEY and CDR2 SVGAGI. Trimming shortened V by 2 bases and J by 10 bases, and 12 bases separated the two germline ends. The CDR3 DNA is TGTGCCAGCAGTTACGAAATGGTCAGGTCACCCCTCCACTTT. Protein sequence: CASSYEMVRSPLHF.

The J gene is TRBJ2-7, the V gene TRBV6-6; D may be TRBD1 (6 bases). Looked up from germline, CDR1 is MNHNY and CDR2 is SVGAGI (reference sequence). The CDR3 sequence is 15 residues long. V shed 4 bases and J shed 3 bases, with 16 bases lying between them. CDR3 coding DNA: TGTGCCAGCAGTTTTGGCCGGACAGAAGTCTACGAGCAGTACTTC. Protein product: CASSFGRTEVYEQYF.

The V call is TRBV27, the J call TRBJ1-2; D gene uncertain. The CDR3 contains 16 residues. Germline CDR1 and CDR2: MNHEY and SMNVEV (reference sequence). V was clipped by 4 bases and J by 1 base, with 16 bases between them. The CDR3 region has the DNA TGTGCCAGCAGTTCTATTGGGGATTGGGATAACTATGGCTACACCTTC. Translated, it gives CASSSIGDWDNYGYTF.

The V gene is TRBV6-1, the J gene TRBJ2-6; no clear D gene. The length of the CDR3 is 12 residues. The germline gives CDR1 MNHNS, CDR2 SASEGT. Trimming cost V 8 bases and J 1 base, with 3 bases left between them. In nucleotides, the CDR3 is TGTGCCAGCCGGTCTGGGGCCAACGTCCTGACTTTC. Its protein is CASRSGANVLTF.

This clone was recorded a few times. The chain joins TRBV10-3 to TRBJ2-5, with D perhaps TRBD2 (5 bases). CDR3 size: 15 residues. With 0 bases removed from V and 5 bases from J, the gap between germline ends came to 13 bases. Germline values: CDR1 ENHRY, CDR2 SYGVKD. The CDR3 nucleotides read TGTGCCATCAGTGAGTCGGAGCGAGGGTGGGAGACCCAGTACTTC. Residues: CAISESERGWETQYF.

The rearrangement uses TRBV4-3 and TRBJ1-2; maybe TRBD1 (6 bases). Per the germline V gene, CDR1 is LGHNA and CDR2 is YSLEER. V lost 1 base and J lost 4, with 10 bases in between. The CDR3 runs to 14 residues. The CDR3 DNA sequence: TGCGCCAGCAGCCAAGGAGAGGGGGTCTATGGCTACACCTTC. It specifies CASSQGEGVYGYTF.

The chain recombines TRBV27 with TRBJ2-7; D possibly corresponds to TRBD2 (6 bases). The CDR3 length is 16 residues. Trimming removed 5 bases from V and 3 bases from J, with 20 bases in between. Germline V gives CDR1 MNHEY, CDR2 SMNVEV (reference sequence). The CDR3 DNA is TGTGCCAGCAGTCCCAAACCGGGACTGCAAGACTACGAGCAGTACTTC. Translated, it gives CASSPKPGLQDYEQYF.

The chain links TRBV28 to TRBJ1-3, with 9 bases matching TRBD1. This CDR3 is built from 17 residues. CDR1 is MDHEN and CDR2 is SYDVKM in the germline V gene. With 5 bases clipped from V and 1 base from J, the junction kept 9 bases outside the gene matches. CDR3 nucleotide sequence: TGTGCCAGCAGTCCCCAGACAGGGGGGTTTTCTGGAAACACCATATATTTT. Translating it yields CASSPQTGGFSGNTIYF. Drawing the rest from reference TRBV28 and TRBJ1-3, the complete variable domain is DVKVTQSSRYLVKRTGEKVFLECVQDMDHENMFWYRQDPGLGLRLIYFSYDVKMKEKGDIPEGYSVSREKKERFSLILESASTNQTSMYLCASSPQTGGFSGNTIYFGEGSWLTVV.

The count of this clone is one. The chain is built from TRBV14 and TRBJ2-7, with 7 bases that match TRBD1. V shed 3 bases and J 4 bases; nucleotides not matched to a gene: 9. Germline CDR1 SGHDN, CDR2 FVKESK. The CDR3 spans 15 residues. As DNA, the CDR3 is TGTGCCAGCAGCCACCCCGGACAGGCCGAATACGAGCAGTACTTC. Translation gives CASSHPGQAEYEQYF.

V usage is TRBV28 and J usage is TRBJ2-1; the D is unclear. This CDR3 has 12 amino acids. Germline V gene sequence: CDR1 MDHEN, CDR2 SYDVKM. With 5 bases removed from V and 6 bases from J, the gap between germline ends came to 8 bases. CDR3 nucleotides: TGTGCCAGCAGTCCCCAGAGCAATGAGCAGTTCTTC. Translated, it gives CASSPQSNEQFF.

In this sample, this clone turned up a few times. The chain joins TRBV18 to TRBJ1-1; a weak D match, TRBD1 (5 bases). The V gene lost 4 bases and the J gene lost 2 bases, with 8 bases spanning the gap. The length of the CDR3 is 13 residues. Per germline, CDR1 KGHSH and CDR2 LQKENI. The DNA of the CDR3 is TGTGCCAGCTCACGGGGGGGAAACACTGAAGCTTTCTTT. This translates into CASSRGGNTEAFF.

The table lists this clone with a few counts. This chain uses TRBV12-5 with TRBJ1-1; 9 nucleotides align to TRBD1. Germline V gene data show CDR1 as LGHNT and CDR2 as FRNRAP. The V segment lost 7 bases and the J segment 8 bases; nucleotides outside the gene matches: 8. The length of the CDR3 is 13 residues. The CDR3 region is CASVSGTGPEAFF. The DNA for the CDR3 is TGTGCTAGTGTCTCCGGGACAGGGCCCGAAGCTTTCTTT.

The rearrangement uses TRBV6-5 and TRBJ2-2; D is unresolved. CDR1 and CDR2 (germline): MNHEY, SVGAGI. V gave up 4 bases and J gave up 3 bases, with 9 bases separating them. The CDR3 extends over 14 amino acids. CDR3 in DNA: TGTGCCAGCAGTTTGAGAGGACACACCGGGGAGCTGTTTTTT. As protein: CASSLRGHTGELFF.

Here the CDR3 reads CASSPTSDTQYF. The CDR3 region has the DNA TGTGCCAGCAGTCCCACGTCAGATACGCAGTATTTT. The chain is built from TRBV27 and TRBJ2-3; D remains unclear. CDR1 and CDR2 (germline): MNHEY, SMNVEV (reference sequence). CDR3 size: 12 residues. Trimming stripped 5 bases from V and 4 bases from J, with 7 bases between.

This rearrangement joins TRBV9 to TRBJ1-1; possibly TRBD1 for D (6 bases). With 4 bases removed from V and 4 bases from J, the gap between germline ends came to 8 bases. The CDR3 is 12 residues long. Germline V gives CDR1 SGDLS, CDR2 YYNGEE. This chain's CDR3 is CASSRGGTEAFF. For the CDR3, the DNA is TGTGCCAGCAGCAGGGGGGGCACTGAAGCTTTCTTT.

This chain links TRBV15 with TRBJ2-3; 11 bases match TRBD1. With V trimmed by 0 bases and J by 6 bases, 8 bases remained unmatched. CDR1 LNHNV and CDR2 YYDKDF come from the germline V gene (reference sequence). The CDR3 runs to 17 residues. This CDR3 reads CATSREGTGGLSDTQYF. For the CDR3, the DNA is TGTGCCACCAGCAGAGAAGGGACAGGGGGTCTGTCCGATACGCAGTATTTT.

The J gene is TRBJ1-1, the V gene TRBV7-9, with D maybe TRBD1 (6 bases). V lost 5 bases, J lost 0 bases, and 13 bases lay in between. This CDR3 spans 15 amino acids. Germline V lookup: CDR1 SEHNR, CDR2 FQNEAQ (reference sequence). CDR3 coding DNA: TGTGCCAGCAGCGCTCAGGGGCGATTGAACACTGAAGCTTTCTTT. Its protein product is CASSAQGRLNTEAFF.

V is TRBV29-1 and J is TRBJ2-3, with D maybe TRBD2 (6 bases). This CDR3 has 16 residues. V was clipped by 1 base and J by 4 bases, with 18 bases between them. Germline V CDR1 and CDR2: SQVTM, ANQGSEA. The CDR3 DNA follows: TGCAGCGTTGAAGTGGCGGGGTCATTCATTTCAGATACGCAGTATTTT. Translated: CSVEVAGSFISDTQYF.

V is TRBV2 and J is TRBJ2-1; 7 bases are shared with TRBD2. Germline CDR1 is SNHLY and CDR2 is FYNNEI. This CDR3 is 15 amino acids long. V was clipped by 1 base and J by 4 bases; unmatched bases: 4. This chain's CDR3 is CASSEGAGEYNEQFF. Written as DNA, the CDR3 is TGTGCCAGCAGTGAAGGGGCGGGGGAGTACAATGAGCAGTTCTTC.

The chain joins TRBV6-7 to TRBJ1-2; TRBD1 matches at 7 bases. TRBV6-7 is placed among ORFs of uncertain function. The CDR3 runs 16 residues. J gave up 3 bases and V 6 bases, and 13 bases lay outside the gene matches. CDR3 DNA: TGTGCCAGCAGCCCGCAGGGGGGGCGGGCGGACTATGGCTACACCTTC. Amino acid sequence: CASSPQGGRADYGYTF.

This chain joins TRBV7-7 and TRBJ2-7; 10 bases match TRBD2. V gave up 3 bases and J gave up 6 bases; unmatched junction bases: 2. Looked up from germline, CDR1 is SSHAT and CDR2 is FNYEAQ (reference sequence). The CDR3 contains 13 residues. Here the CDR3 reads CASSFSGGGEQYF. The CDR3 DNA reads as TGTGCCAGCAGCTTCAGCGGGGGGGGCGAGCAGTACTTC.

By share, this clone counts as medium-sized (0.01 to 0.1%). The CDR3 sequence is CASSPDLVFGPDTQYF. Here the CDR3 DNA reads TGTGCCAGCAGCCCAGACCTAGTTTTCGGCCCAGATACGCAGTATTTT. The chain has TRBV7-8 and TRBJ2-3; D is uncertain. Germline CDR1 and CDR2: SGHVS and FQNEAQ. V shed 5 bases and J shed 4 bases, with 19 bases lying between them. This CDR3 is 16 amino acids long.

The chain has TRBV2 and TRBJ1-1; D might be TRBD1 (5 bases). This CDR3 has 14 residues. From germline, CDR1 is SNHLY and CDR2 FYNNEI. V shed 8 bases and J shed 0 bases, with 13 bases lying between them. The CDR3 protein is CASARGAMNTEAFF. CDR3 DNA: TGTGCCAGCGCAAGGGGTGCAATGAACACTGAAGCTTTCTTT.

This chain joins TRBV30 and TRBJ1-4; tentative D call: TRBD1 (6 bases). CDR1 and CDR2 (germline): GTSNPN, SVGIG (reference sequence). This CDR3 has 18 amino acids. Trimming pared 0 bases from V and 6 bases from J, leaving 23 bases between. CDR3 in DNA: TGTGCCTGGAGTGTAAGAGGCCAGGGGATGGAACGGGATGAAAAACTGTTTTTT. It yields the protein CAWSVRGQGMERDEKLFF.

In this sample, this clone turned up once. The chain links TRBV19 to TRBJ2-2; 9 positions match TRBD1. With V trimmed by 5 bases and J by 9 bases, 13 bases remained unmatched. The CDR3 runs 16 residues. Germline V CDR1 and CDR2: LNHDA, SQIVND (reference sequence). CDR3 in amino acids: CASSLSGTGTGRELFF. The CDR3 DNA reads TGTGCCAGTAGTCTGTCCGGGACAGGGACCGGTAGGGAGCTGTTTTTT.

This chain connects TRBV5-5 to TRBJ2-7; D not resolved. Trimming shortened V by 0 bases and J by 6 bases, and 7 bases separated the two germline ends. Per germline, CDR1 SGHKS and CDR2 YYEKEE (reference sequence). The CDR3 consists of 12 residues. CDR3 nucleotide sequence: TGTGCCAGCAGCTTGGTTCCCACCGAGCAGTACTTC. It specifies CASSLVPTEQYF.